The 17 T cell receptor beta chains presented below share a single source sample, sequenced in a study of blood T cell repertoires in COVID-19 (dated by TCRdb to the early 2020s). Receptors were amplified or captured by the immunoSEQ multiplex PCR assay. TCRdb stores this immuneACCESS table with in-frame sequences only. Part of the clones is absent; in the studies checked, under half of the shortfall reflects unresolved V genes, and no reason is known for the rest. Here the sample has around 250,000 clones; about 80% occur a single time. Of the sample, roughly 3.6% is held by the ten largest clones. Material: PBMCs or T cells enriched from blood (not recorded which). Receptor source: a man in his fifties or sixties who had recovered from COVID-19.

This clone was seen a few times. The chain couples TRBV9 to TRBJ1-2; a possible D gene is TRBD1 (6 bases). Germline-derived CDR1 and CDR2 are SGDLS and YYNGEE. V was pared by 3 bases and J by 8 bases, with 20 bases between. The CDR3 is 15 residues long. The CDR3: CASSALTGSLGGYTF. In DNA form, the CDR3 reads TGTGCCAGCAGCGCTCTGACAGGCTCGCTGGGGGGCTACACCTTC.

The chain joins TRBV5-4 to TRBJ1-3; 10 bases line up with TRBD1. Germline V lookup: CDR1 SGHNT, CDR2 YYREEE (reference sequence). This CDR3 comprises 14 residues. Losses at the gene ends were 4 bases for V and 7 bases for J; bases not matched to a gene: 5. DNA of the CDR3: TGTGCCAGCAGCGCGGGACAGGGGCGGAACACCATATATTTT. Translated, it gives CASSAGQGRNTIYF.

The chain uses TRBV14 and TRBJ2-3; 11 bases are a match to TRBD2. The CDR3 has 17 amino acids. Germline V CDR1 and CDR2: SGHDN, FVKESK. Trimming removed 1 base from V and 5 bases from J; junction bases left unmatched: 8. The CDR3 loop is CASSQGLSGGAIDTQYF. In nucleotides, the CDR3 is TGTGCCAGCAGCCAAGGCCTTAGCGGGGGGGCCATAGATACGCAGTATTTT.

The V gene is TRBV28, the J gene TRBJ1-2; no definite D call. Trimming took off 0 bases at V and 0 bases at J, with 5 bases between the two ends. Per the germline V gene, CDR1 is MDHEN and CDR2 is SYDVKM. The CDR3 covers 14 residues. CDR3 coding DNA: TGTGCCAGCAGTTTATGGGAGGCTAACTATGGCTACACCTTC. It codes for CASSLWEANYGYTF.

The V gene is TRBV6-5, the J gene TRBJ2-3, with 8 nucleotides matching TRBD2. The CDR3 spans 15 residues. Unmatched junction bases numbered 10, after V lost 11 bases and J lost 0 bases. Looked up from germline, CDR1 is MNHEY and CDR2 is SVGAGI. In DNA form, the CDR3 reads TGTGCCTCTTCTCCGGGACTAGTCAGCACAGATACGCAGTATTTT. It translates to CASSPGLVSTDTQYF.

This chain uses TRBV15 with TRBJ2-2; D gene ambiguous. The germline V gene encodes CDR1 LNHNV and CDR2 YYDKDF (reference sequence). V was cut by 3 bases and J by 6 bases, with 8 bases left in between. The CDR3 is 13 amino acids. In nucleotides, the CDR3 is TGTGCCACCAGCAGGGGCGAAGCCGGGGAGCTGTTTTTT. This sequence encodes CATSRGEAGELFF.

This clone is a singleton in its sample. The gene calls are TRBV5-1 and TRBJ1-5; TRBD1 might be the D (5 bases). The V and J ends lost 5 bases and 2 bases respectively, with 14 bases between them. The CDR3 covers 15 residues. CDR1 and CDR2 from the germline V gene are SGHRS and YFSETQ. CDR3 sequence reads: CASRRGGGGNQPQHF. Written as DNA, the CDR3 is TGCGCCAGCAGGCGGGGGGGTGGCGGCAATCAGCCCCAGCATTTT.

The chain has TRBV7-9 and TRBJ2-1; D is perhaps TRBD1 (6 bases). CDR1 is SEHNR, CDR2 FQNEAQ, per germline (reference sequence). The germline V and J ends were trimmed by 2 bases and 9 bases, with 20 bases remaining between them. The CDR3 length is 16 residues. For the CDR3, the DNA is TGTGCCAGCAGCTTAACAGGGATTTATAGCGCAGGTGAGCAGTTCTTC. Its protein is CASSLTGIYSAGEQFF.

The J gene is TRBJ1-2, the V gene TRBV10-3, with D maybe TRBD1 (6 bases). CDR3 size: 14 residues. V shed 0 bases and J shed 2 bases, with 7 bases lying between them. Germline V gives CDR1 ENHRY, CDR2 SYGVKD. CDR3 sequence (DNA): TGTGCCATCAGTGAGTCTGGACAGAACTATGGCTACACCTTC. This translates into CAISESGQNYGYTF.

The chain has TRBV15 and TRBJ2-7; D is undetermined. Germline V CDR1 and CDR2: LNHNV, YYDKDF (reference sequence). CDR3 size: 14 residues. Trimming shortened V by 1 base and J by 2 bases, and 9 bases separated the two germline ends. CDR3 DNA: TGTGCCACCAGCAGAGCAGGTGACCCCTACGAGCAGTACTTC. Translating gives CATSRAGDPYEQYF.

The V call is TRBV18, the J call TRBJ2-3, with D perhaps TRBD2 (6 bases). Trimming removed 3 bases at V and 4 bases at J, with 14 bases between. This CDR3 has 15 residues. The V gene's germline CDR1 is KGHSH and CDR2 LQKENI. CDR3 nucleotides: TGTGCCAGCTCACCCCGGGGGAACAATCCAGATACGCAGTATTTT. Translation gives CASSPRGNNPDTQYF.

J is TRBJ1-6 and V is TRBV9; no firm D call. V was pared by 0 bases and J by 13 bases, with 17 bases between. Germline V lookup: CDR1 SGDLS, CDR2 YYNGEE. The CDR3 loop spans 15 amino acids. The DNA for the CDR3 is TGTGCCAGCAGCGTAGGCGGCCACTCCAGTTCGCCCCTCCACTTT. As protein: CASSVGGHSSSPLHF.

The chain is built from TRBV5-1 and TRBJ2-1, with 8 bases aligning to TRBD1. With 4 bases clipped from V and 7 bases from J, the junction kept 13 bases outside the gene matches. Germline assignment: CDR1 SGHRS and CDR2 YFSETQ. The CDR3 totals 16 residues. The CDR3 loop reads CASSASPAGGGNEQFF. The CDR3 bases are TGCGCCAGCAGCGCATCGCCAGCAGGGGGCGGGAATGAGCAGTTCTTC.

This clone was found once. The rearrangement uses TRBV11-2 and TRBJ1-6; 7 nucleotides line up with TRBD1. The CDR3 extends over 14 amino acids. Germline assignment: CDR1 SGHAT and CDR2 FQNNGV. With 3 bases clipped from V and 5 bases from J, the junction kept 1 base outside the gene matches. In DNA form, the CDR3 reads TGTGCCAGCAGCTTGGGACAGAATAATTCACCCCTCCACTTT. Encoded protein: CASSLGQNNSPLHF.

CDR3 protein: CASSTGVPYEQYF. DNA of the CDR3: TGTGCCAGCAGTACGGGGGTTCCCTACGAGCAGTACTTC. This chain uses TRBV12-3 or TRBV12-4 with TRBJ2-7; tentative D call: TRBD2 (6 bases). The CDR3 is made up of 13 amino acids. V gave up 5 bases and J gave up 2 bases, with 10 bases separating them.

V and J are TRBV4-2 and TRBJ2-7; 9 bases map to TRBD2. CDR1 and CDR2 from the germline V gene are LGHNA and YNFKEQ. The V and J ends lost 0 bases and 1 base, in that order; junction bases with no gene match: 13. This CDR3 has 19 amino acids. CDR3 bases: TGTGCCAGCAGCCAAGAAGGGGTAGCGGGAGTCGCCGTATCCTACGAGCAGTACTTC. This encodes CASSQEGVAGVAVSYEQYF.

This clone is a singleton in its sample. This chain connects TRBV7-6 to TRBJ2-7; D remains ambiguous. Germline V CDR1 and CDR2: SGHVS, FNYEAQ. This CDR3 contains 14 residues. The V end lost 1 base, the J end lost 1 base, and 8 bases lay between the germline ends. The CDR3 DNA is TGTGCCAGCAGCTTAGTCGCTGCGTCCTACGAGCAGTACTTC. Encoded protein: CASSLVAASYEQYF.